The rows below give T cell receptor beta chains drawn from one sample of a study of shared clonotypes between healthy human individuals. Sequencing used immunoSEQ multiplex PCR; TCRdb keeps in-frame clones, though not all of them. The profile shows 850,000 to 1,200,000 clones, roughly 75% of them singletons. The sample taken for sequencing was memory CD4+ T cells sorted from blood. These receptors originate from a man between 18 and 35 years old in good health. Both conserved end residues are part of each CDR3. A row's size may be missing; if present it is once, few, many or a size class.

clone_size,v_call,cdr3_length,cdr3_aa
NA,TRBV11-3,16,CASSSTGLAGPGELFF
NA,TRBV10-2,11,CASSESQEQFF
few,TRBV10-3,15,CAISDHLTGIGGYTF
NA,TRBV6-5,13,CASRTGDNQPQHF
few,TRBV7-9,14,CASSLEKRLDTQYF
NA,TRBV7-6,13,CASSLAAEYEQYF
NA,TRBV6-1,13,CASGDYPTYEQYF
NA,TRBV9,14,CASSAQGRGEKLFF
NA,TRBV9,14,CASSAGGAMSPLHF
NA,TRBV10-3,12,CAIGQPNQPQHF
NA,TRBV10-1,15,CASSESSGTGETQYF